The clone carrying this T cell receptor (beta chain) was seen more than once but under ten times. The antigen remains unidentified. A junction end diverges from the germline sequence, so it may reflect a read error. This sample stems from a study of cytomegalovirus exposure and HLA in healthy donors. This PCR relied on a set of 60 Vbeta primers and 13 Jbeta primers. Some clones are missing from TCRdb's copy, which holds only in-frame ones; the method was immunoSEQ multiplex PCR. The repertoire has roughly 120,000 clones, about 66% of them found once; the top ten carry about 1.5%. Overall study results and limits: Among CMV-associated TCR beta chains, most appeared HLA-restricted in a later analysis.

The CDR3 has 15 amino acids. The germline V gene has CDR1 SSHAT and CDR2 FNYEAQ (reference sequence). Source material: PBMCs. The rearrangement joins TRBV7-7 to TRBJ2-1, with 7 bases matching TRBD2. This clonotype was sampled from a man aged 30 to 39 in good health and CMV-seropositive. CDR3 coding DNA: TGTGCTAGCAGCTTTCTAGCGGCCTCCTACAATGAGCAGTTCTTC. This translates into CASSFLAASYNEQFF.